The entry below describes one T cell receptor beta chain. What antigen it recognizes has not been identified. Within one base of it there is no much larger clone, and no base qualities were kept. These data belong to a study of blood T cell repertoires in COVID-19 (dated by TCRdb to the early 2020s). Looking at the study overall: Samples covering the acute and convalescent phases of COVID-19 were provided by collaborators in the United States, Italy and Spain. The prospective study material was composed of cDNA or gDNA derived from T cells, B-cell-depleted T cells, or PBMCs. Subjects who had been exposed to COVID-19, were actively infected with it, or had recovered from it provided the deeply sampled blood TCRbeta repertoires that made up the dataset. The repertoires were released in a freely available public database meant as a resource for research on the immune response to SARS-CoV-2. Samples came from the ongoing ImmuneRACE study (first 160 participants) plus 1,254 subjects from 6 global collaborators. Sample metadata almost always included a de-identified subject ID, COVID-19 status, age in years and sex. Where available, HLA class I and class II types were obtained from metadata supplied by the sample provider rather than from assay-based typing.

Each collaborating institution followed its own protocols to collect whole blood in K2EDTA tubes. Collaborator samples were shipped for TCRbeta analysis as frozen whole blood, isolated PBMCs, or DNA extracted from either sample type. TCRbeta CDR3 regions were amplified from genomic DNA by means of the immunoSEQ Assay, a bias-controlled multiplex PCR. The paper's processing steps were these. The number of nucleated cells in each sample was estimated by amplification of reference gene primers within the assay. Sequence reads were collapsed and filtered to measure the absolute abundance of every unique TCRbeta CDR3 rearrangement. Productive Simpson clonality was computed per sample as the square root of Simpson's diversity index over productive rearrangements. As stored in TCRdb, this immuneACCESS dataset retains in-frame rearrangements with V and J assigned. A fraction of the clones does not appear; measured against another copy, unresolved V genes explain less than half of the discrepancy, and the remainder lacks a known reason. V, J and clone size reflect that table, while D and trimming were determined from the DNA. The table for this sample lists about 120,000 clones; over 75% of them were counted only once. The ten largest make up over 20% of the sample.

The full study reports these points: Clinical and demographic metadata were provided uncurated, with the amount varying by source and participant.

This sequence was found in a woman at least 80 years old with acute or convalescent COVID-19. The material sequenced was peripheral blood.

CDR3 sequence: CASSPRANQNIQYF. Read as DNA, the sequence is TGTGCCAGCAGCCCCAGGGCGAACCAGAACATTCAGTACTTC. The chain uses TRBV7-2 and TRBJ2-4; matching of 5 bases hints at TRBD1 as the D gene. CDR1 and CDR2 were assigned from the germline V gene as SGHTA and FQGNSA. Trimming takes 5 bases from V and 7 bases from J, and the germline ends sit 15 bases apart. From cysteine to phenylalanine, the CDR3 is 14 amino acids long. Only the CDR3 DNA stays, 42 bases, in frame from base 1.